This T cell receptor (beta chain) was found in a study of post-analysis software for immune sequencing data. Findings and caveats of the study: The study found TRBV5-6, TRBV5-1 and TRBV20-1 among about five TRBV segments more frequent in patients than controls.

The CDR3 consists of 12 residues. With 5 bases removed from V and 4 bases from J, the gap between germline ends came to 8 bases. cDNA libraries for TCR beta contained unique molecular identifiers. In TCRdb, the PCR reads were re-called with MiXCR into one record per CDR3 protein. Here the sample spans roughly 800,000 distinct CDR3 sequences, 53% being singletons. Regarding this clonotype: Its target is not known.

The material sequenced was blood. V usage is TRBV12-3 or TRBV12-4 and J usage is TRBJ1-2; perhaps TRBD1 as D (6 bases). The TCR comes from a girl between 5 and 17 years old with multiple sclerosis. The CDR3 DNA follows: TGTGCCAGCAGTACAGGGACCTATGGCTACACCTTC. Protein: CASSTGTYGYTF.